This T cell receptor (beta chain) is drawn from a study of blood T cell repertoires in COVID-19. Study at large: The United States, Italy and Spain provided the acute and convalescent COVID-19 samples. Sample material is recorded as cDNA or gDNA derived from T cells, B-cell-depleted T cells, or PBMCs.

This clone occurred once. The CDR3 has 14 residues. The germline CDR1 and CDR2 sequences are MNHEY and SMNVEV (reference sequence). V was trimmed by 0 bases and J by 5 bases, leaving 10 bases between them. Original handling: Reference gene primers were amplified, and this amplification served to estimate nucleated cell counts. Repertoires were generated with immunoSEQ multiplex PCR, while TCRdb's copy carries only in-frame clones and drops some. V, J and clone size were drawn from that table, and D and trimming were deduced from the DNA. The sample has tens of thousands of clones, 80% seen once. This clonotype was obtained from a woman older than 75 with acute or convalescent COVID-19. The sequencing sample was made of peripheral blood. The V and J genes are TRBV27 and TRBJ1-1; D might be TRBD1 (5 bases). CDR3 sequence: CASSLSGAGTEAFF. CDR3 DNA: TGTGCCAGCAGTTTATCAGGGGCGGGGACTGAAGCTTTCTTT.